Each of the 2 T cell receptor beta chains below was sequenced from the same sample in a study of T cell responses to AZD1222 COVID-19 vaccine. Profiling relied on immunoSEQ multiplex PCR, and the TCRdb table lists in-frame clones only, not all of them. The sample lists 100,000 to 150,000 clones, about 82% occurring once. The material was peripheral blood, obtained 28 days after the second dose of the MenACWY control vaccine. The receptors originated from an adult who received the MenACWY meningococcal vaccine as a control.

A word on this clone: Relative to the germline gene, one junction end is altered; a read error may explain this. The chain links TRBV6-5 to TRBJ1-3; 7 bases align to TRBD1. CDR1 MNHEY and CDR2 SVGAGI come from the germline V gene. The CDR3 loop spans 13 amino acids. CDR3 residues: CASSARQGTTIYF. The CDR3 DNA sequence: TGTGCCAGCAGCGCGAGACAGGGAACCACCATATATTTT.

The chain carries TRBV28 and TRBJ1-4; D might be TRBD1 (5 bases). CDR3 length: 14 residues. Trimming cost V 8 bases and J 4 bases, with 14 bases left between them. Germline CDR1 reads MDHEN; CDR2 reads SYDVKM. This CDR3 reads CASRSGPNNEKLFF. The CDR3, as DNA: TGTGCCAGCCGATCAGGGCCTAATAATGAAAAACTGTTTTTT.